The next 21 T cell receptor gamma chains were all read from a single sample in a study of gamma-delta T cells after stem cell transplantation. TCRdb re-called the RT-PCR reads through CATT. Counted here are some 570 gamma-chain clones, 20% to 25% occurring once; the ten biggest clones make up 66%. The specimen sequenced was gamma-delta T cells. The origin of the receptors is a human donor. It is not recorded whose cells these are; they may come from a transplant donor.

This clone was seen more than once but under ten times. Only one base separates this from a far larger clonotype, so it likely reflects a read error. The chain combines TRGV9 with TRGJ1 or TRGJ2. This CDR3 is 11 amino acids long. CDR1 and CDR2 (germline): GITISATS, ISYDGTV (reference sequence). The CDR3 bases are TGCGCCTTGTGGGCTTATTATAAGAAACTCTTT. Its translation: CALWAYYKKLF.

V is TRGV9 and J is TRGJP. V was pared by 0 bases and J by 6 bases, with 8 bases of the junction left unmatched. The CDR3 covers 18 residues. CDR1 and CDR2 (germline): GITISATS, ISYDGTV (reference sequence). The CDR3 loop reads CALWEVVSGELGKKIKVF. CDR3 nucleotides: TGTGCCTTGTGGGAGGTGGTATCAGGAGAGTTGGGCAAAAAAATCAAGGTATTT.

Only a few counts were recorded for this clone. The V and J genes are TRGV3 and TRGJ1 or TRGJ2. Germline lookup yields CDR1 VTNTFY and CDR2 YDVSTARD (reference sequence). With 3 bases clipped from V and 0 bases from J, the junction kept 8 bases outside the gene matches. This CDR3 contains 15 residues. The CDR3 here is CATWDVWKNYYKKLF. In nucleotides, the CDR3 is TGTGCCACCTGGGACGTATGGAAGAATTATTATAAGAAACTCTTT.

This clone was detected only a few times. A read error may explain this, as a much larger clone is one base away. Other nucleotide sequences from this sample produce the same CDR3. This chain uses TRGV9 with TRGJP. Looked up from germline, CDR1 is GITISATS and CDR2 is ISYDGTV (reference sequence). The CDR3 is 17 residues long. The CDR3 DNA reads TGTGCCTTATGGGAGGTGCAGAAAGAGTTGGGCAAAAAAATCAAGGTATTT. As protein: CALWEVQKELGKKIKVF.

Details on this clone: The likely explanation is a read error, given a far larger clone one base away. The chain has TRGV9 and TRGJP. This CDR3 is 16 amino acids long. Germline V gene lookup returns CDR1 GITISATS and CDR2 ISYDGTV (reference sequence). The CDR3 spells CALWEVQELGKKNKVF. The CDR3 DNA sequence: TGTGCCTTGTGGGAGGTGCAAGAGTTGGGCAAAAAAAACAAGGTATTT.

Worth noting for this clone: A read error is the likely source, as a far larger clone sits one nucleotide away. Other DNA variants within this sample encode the same CDR3. The J gene is TRGJP, the V gene TRGV9. Germline CDR1 and CDR2: GITISATS and ISYDGTV (reference sequence). The CDR3 is made up of 15 amino acids. The CDR3 DNA sequence: TGTGCCTTGTGGGAAAAAGAGTTAGGCAAAAAAATCAAGGTATTT. Residues: CALWEKELGKKIKVF.

The chain uses TRGV9 and TRGJP. J gave up 8 bases and V 5 bases, and 12 bases lay outside the gene matches. The CDR3 sequence is 17 residues long. CDR1 and CDR2 from the germline V gene are GITISATS and ISYDGTV (reference sequence). The CDR3, as DNA: TGTGCCTTGTGGGCTGAACCCGTTCAGTTGGGCAAAAAAATCAAGGTATTT. This gives the protein CALWAEPVQLGKKIKVF.

This clone was detected a few times. The V and J genes are TRGV9 and TRGJ1 or TRGJ2. The V and J ends lost 3 bases and 7 bases, in that order; junction bases with no gene match: 6. This CDR3 spans 12 amino acids. Germline assignment: CDR1 GITISATS and CDR2 ISYDGTV (reference sequence). The CDR3 DNA reads TGTGCCTTGTGGGAGCGTCGGTATAAGAAACTCTTT. It is translated as CALWERRYKKLF.

The V gene is TRGV9, the J gene TRGJP. The trim removed 0 bases at V and 8 bases at J, leaving 10 bases unmatched. The CDR3 runs 18 residues. Germline V CDR1 and CDR2: GITISATS, ISYDGTV (reference sequence). The CDR3 loop reads CALWEVMVGKLGKKIKVF. CDR3 DNA: TGTGCCTTGTGGGAGGTGATGGTAGGAAAGTTGGGCAAAAAAATCAAGGTATTT.

To note about this clone: A much larger clone is a single base away; this may be a read error. The genes are TRGV9 and TRGJP. Germline V gives CDR1 GITISATS, CDR2 ISYDGTV (reference sequence). The CDR3 has 16 amino acids. CDR3 residues: CALWEVKELGKKVKVF. The CDR3 region has the DNA TGTGCCTTGTGGGAGGTGAAAGAGTTGGGCAAAAAAGTCAAGGTATTT.

With regard to this clone: This probably arose from a read error, given a far larger clone one base away. Other nucleotide sequences from this sample produce the same CDR3. The CDR3 coding sequence is TGTGCCTTGTGGGAGTTGCAAGAGTTGGGCAAAAAAATCAAGGTATTT. Protein sequence: CALWELQELGKKIKVF. The gene calls are TRGV9 and TRGJP. This CDR3 comprises 16 residues. Germline CDR1 GITISATS, CDR2 ISYDGTV (reference sequence). V was clipped by 3 bases and J by 3 bases; unmatched bases: 2.

This clone was seen a few times. The chain combines TRGV9 with TRGJ1 or TRGJ2. The CDR3 runs 11 residues. V trimming: 0 bases; J trimming: 10 bases; junction bases outside the gene matches: 3. The germline CDR1 and CDR2 sequences are GITISATS and ISYDGTV (reference sequence). The CDR3 spells CALWEVKKKLF. DNA for the CDR3: TGTGCCTTGTGGGAGGTGAAAAAGAAACTCTTT.

With regard to this clone: Since a much larger clone is just one base distant, this may be a read error. This sample includes further DNA sequences coding for the same CDR3. J is TRGJP and V is TRGV9. The V gene's germline CDR1 is GITISATS and CDR2 ISYDGTV (reference sequence). V lost 3 bases to trimming and J lost 4 bases; unmatched junction nucleotides: 3. This CDR3 is built from 16 residues. In DNA, the CDR3 is TGTGCCTTGTGGGAGCTACAAGAGTTGGGCAAAAAAATCAAGGTATTT. Translation gives CALWELQELGKKIKVF.

As to this clone: One end of the junction is discordant with germline, which a read error may explain. This rearrangement joins TRGV9 to TRGJP. In germline, CDR1 is GITISATS, CDR2 ISYDGTV (reference sequence). The CDR3 runs to 16 residues. The CDR3 sequence is CALWEVGELGKKLKVF. DNA of the CDR3: TGCGCCTTGTGGGAGGTCGGAGAGTTGGGCAAAAAACTCAAGGTATTT.

This clone was seen a few times. A much larger clone sits a single nucleotide away, making a read error possible. Additional DNA sequences in this sample encode the identical CDR3. The genes are TRGV9 and TRGJP. The germline V gene has CDR1 GITISATS and CDR2 ISYDGTV (reference sequence). With 0 bases clipped from V and 6 bases from J, the junction kept 2 bases outside the gene matches. The CDR3 totals 16 residues. This CDR3 reads CALWEVVELGKKIKVF. The CDR3 nucleotides read TGTGCCTTGTGGGAGGTGGTAGAGTTGGGCAAAAAAATCAAGGTATTT.

This clone was seen more than once but under ten times. This chain links TRGV9 with TRGJP. The CDR3 has 15 amino acids. V shed 2 bases, J shed 7 bases, and the junction held 2 bases outside the gene matches. The germline gives CDR1 GITISATS, CDR2 ISYDGTV (reference sequence). CDR3 amino acids: CALWEDELGKKIKVF. CDR3 bases: TGTGCCTTGTGGGAGGATGAGTTGGGCAAAAAAATCAAGGTATTT.

The J gene is TRGJ1 or TRGJ2, the V gene TRGV9. The germline V gene encodes CDR1 GITISATS and CDR2 ISYDGTV (reference sequence). With V trimmed by 5 bases and J by 10 bases, 8 bases remained unmatched. This CDR3 has 11 amino acids. The CDR3 loop reads CALWGGQKKLF. The DNA of the CDR3 is TGTGCCTTGTGGGGGGGACAAAAGAAACTCTTT.

The V call is TRGV9, the J call TRGJP. The V and J ends lost 2 bases and 7 bases, in that order; junction bases with no gene match: 8. The germline gives CDR1 GITISATS, CDR2 ISYDGTV (reference sequence). The CDR3 extends over 17 amino acids. CDR3 nucleotides: TGTGCCTTGTGGGAGGCCCCTCTGGAGTTGGGCAAAAAAATCAAGGTATTT. This translates into CALWEAPLELGKKIKVF.

This clone occurred a few times. This sequence joins TRGV9 and TRGJP. V lost 3 bases and J lost 7; bases outside the gene matches: 6. CDR1 and CDR2 from the germline V gene are GITISATS and ISYDGTV (reference sequence). The CDR3 totals 16 residues. This CDR3 reads CALWETTELGKKIKVF. CDR3 DNA: TGTGCCTTGTGGGAGACTACTGAGTTGGGCAAAAAAATCAAGGTATTT.

A word on this clone: With only one base between it and a far larger clone, this is likely a read error. The rearrangement links TRGV9 to TRGJP. This CDR3 has 16 amino acids. Germline V gene sequence: CDR1 GITISATS, CDR2 ISYDGTV (reference sequence). The CDR3 reads CALWELKEFGKKIKVF. CDR3 sequence (DNA): TGTGCCTTGTGGGAGCTTAAAGAGTTTGGCAAAAAAATCAAGGTATTT.

Concerning this clone: A read error is likely here: a far larger clone is one base away. Here the CDR3 DNA reads TGTGCCTTGTGGGAGGTGGACGAGTTGGGCAAAAAAATCAAGGTATTT. It translates to CALWEVDELGKKIKVF. The chain is built from TRGV9 and TRGJP. The CDR3 is made up of 16 amino acids. V gave up 0 bases and J gave up 7 bases; unmatched junction bases: 3. CDR1 is GITISATS and CDR2 is ISYDGTV in the germline V gene (reference sequence).